This passage covers 26 T cell receptor beta chains from one sample sequenced in a study of T cell repertoires in cytomegalovirus infection. These receptors' targets are unknown. TCRdb redid the calling of the reads with MiXCR, one entry per CDR3 protein. This table holds some 800,000 distinct CDR3 sequences, approximately 32% found once. The sequencing used cultured CD8+ T cells from PBMCs, collected from culture after CMV antigen stimulation. The receptors come from a human donor in good health (CMV status not recorded). Some clones in this sample may be carry-over from other donors' samples.

V gene TRBV6-2 or TRBV6-3 combines with J gene TRBJ2-6; D gene unclear. The CDR3 loop spans 15 amino acids. Deletions cut 7 bases from V and 1 base from J, with 11 bases between. CDR1 and CDR2 from the germline V gene are MNHEY and SVGEGT. CDR3 nucleotide sequence: TGTGCCAGCAACCCTCCGGTTTCTGGGGCCAACGTCCTGACTTTC. It is translated as CASNPPVSGANVLTF.

This rearrangement joins TRBV7-6 to TRBJ1-2; the match to TRBD1 covers 7 bases. The V and J ends lost 5 bases and 3 bases, in that order; junction bases with no gene match: 9. The CDR3 length is 15 residues. Germline assignment: CDR1 SGHVS and CDR2 FNYEAQ. The CDR3 DNA follows: TGTGCCAGCAGCCCTCAAGGGGGCTCTGACTATGGCTACACCTTC. The encoded protein is CASSPQGGSDYGYTF. The complete variable domain, with remaining parts taken from reference TRBV7-6 and TRBJ1-2, reads GAGVSQSPRYKVTKRGQDVALRCDPISGHVSLYWYRQALGQGPEFLTYFNYEAQQDKSGLPNDRFSAERPEGSISTLTIQRTEQRDSAMYRCASSPQGGSDYGYTFGSGTRLTVV.

The table lists this clonotype with many counts. V and J are TRBV7-8 and TRBJ1-2, with TRBD1 matching over 11 bases. J was trimmed by 0 bases and V by 6 bases; bases with no gene match: 6. Germline CDR1 reads SGHVS; CDR2 reads FQNEAQ. The CDR3 is made up of 16 amino acids. In DNA form, the CDR3 reads TGTGCCAGCAGTCCTCGGACAGGGGGCGCTAACTATGGCTACACCTTC. The encoded protein is CASSPRTGGANYGYTF.

This clonotype was recorded a few times. The chain carries TRBV27 and TRBJ1-1; 9 bases agree with TRBD1. V was pared by 3 bases and J by 8 bases, with 4 bases of the junction left unmatched. The CDR3 has 13 residues. Germline V lookup: CDR1 MNHEY, CDR2 SMNVEV (reference sequence). The CDR3 DNA reads TGTGCCAGCAGTTTCCACAGGGGGCGAGAAGCTTTCTTT. Translation gives CASSFHRGREAFF.

V gene TRBV6-2 or TRBV6-3 combines with J gene TRBJ2-7; TRBD2 matches 8 bases. Germline V gene lookup returns CDR1 MNHEY and CDR2 SVGEGT. The trim removed 0 bases at V and 2 bases at J, leaving 3 bases unmatched. The CDR3 has 15 amino acids. CDR3 region: CASSYSTSDPYEQYV. The CDR3 nucleotides are TGTGCCAGCAGTTACTCGACTAGCGATCCCTACGAGCAGTACGTC.

Many counts were recorded for this clonotype. This chain connects TRBV7-6 to TRBJ2-1, with 11 nucleotides matching TRBD2. V gave up 1 base and J gave up 16 bases; unmatched junction bases: 12. Germline CDR1 reads SGHVS; CDR2 reads FNYEAQ. The CDR3 spans 15 residues. The CDR3 bases are TGTGCCAGCAGCTTAGAAGAACTAGCGGGGGACGAGCTCTTCTTC. Its protein product is CASSLEELAGDELFF.

This clonotype was recorded at least ten times. The chain employs TRBV7-6 and TRBJ1-3; 8 nucleotides match TRBD1. V lost 1 base and J lost 0; bases outside the gene matches: 2. Germline values: CDR1 SGHVS, CDR2 FNYEAQ. This CDR3 comprises 16 residues. The DNA of the CDR3 is TGTGCCAGCAGCTTAGGGACAGGGCCCTCTGGAAACACCATATATTTT. Translation gives CASSLGTGPSGNTIYF.

This clonotype was picked up many times. The chain carries TRBV12-3 or TRBV12-4 and TRBJ1-6; D might be TRBD1 (5 bases). V gave up 4 bases and J gave up 3 bases, with 16 bases separating them. The CDR3 covers 17 residues. The CDR3 region has the DNA TGTGCCAGCAGTTCGAGGGACCGCTACCTCTATAATTCACCCCTCCACTTT. Translated, it gives CASSSRDRYLYNSPLHF.

This sequence joins TRBV7-9 and TRBJ2-7; 10 nucleotides line up with TRBD1. Germline lookup yields CDR1 SEHNR and CDR2 FQNEAQ (reference sequence). V lost 7 bases to trimming and J lost 4 bases; unmatched junction nucleotides: 7. The CDR3 has 14 amino acids. Here the CDR3 reads CASTYGGQGYEQYF. The CDR3 nucleotides read TGTGCCAGCACCTATGGGGGACAGGGGTACGAGCAGTACTTC.

The chain couples TRBV7-2 to TRBJ2-5; no firm D call. V was pared by 10 bases and J by 3 bases, with 15 bases between. This CDR3 contains 13 residues. Germline CDR1 and CDR2: SGHTA and FQGNSA. The CDR3 region has the DNA TGTGCCAACAGACCCGACATAAAAGAGACCCAGTACTTC. Protein: CANRPDIKETQYF.

CDR3 coding DNA: TGTGCCAGCGGTAGGACAGGAGAGAACACCGGGGAGCTGTTTTTT. This codes for CASGRTGENTGELFF. The V gene is TRBV7-6, the J gene TRBJ2-2; 7 nucleotides line up with TRBD1. This CDR3 has 15 residues. Germline CDR1 is SGHVS and CDR2 is FNYEAQ. Trimming took 8 bases from V and 1 from J; bases not matched to a gene: 7.

This clonotype was counted at least ten times. The chain has TRBV7-6 and TRBJ2-1; the match to TRBD1 covers 8 bases. Germline CDR1 is SGHVS and CDR2 is FNYEAQ. The CDR3 is 15 residues long. J was trimmed by 5 bases and V by 2 bases; bases with no gene match: 5. CDR3 DNA: TGTGCCAGCAGCTTACCTTCGACAGGGGACAATGAGCAGTTCTTC. It yields the protein CASSLPSTGDNEQFF.

This chain uses TRBV6-1 with TRBJ2-1; 7 bases line up with TRBD1. The CDR3 extends over 14 amino acids. Trimming cost V 4 bases and J 5 bases; bases outside gene matches: 5. The germline V gene encodes CDR1 MNHNS and CDR2 SASEGT. The CDR3 here is CASSGRQGHNEQFF. In nucleotides, the CDR3 is TGTGCCAGCAGTGGTAGACAGGGTCACAATGAGCAGTTCTTC.

The chain combines TRBV7-3 with TRBJ2-5; 9 bases line up with TRBD2. CDR1 is SGHTA, CDR2 FQGTGA, per germline. CDR3 size: 16 residues. V shed 5 bases, J shed 5 bases, and the junction held 12 bases outside the gene matches. The CDR3 spells CASSPQGSGGGETQYF. The CDR3 coding sequence is TGTGCCAGCAGCCCGCAGGGTAGCGGGGGAGGGGAGACCCAGTACTTC.

The chain's CDR3 is CASSPSYGMENTGELFF. DNA for the CDR3: TGTGCCAGCAGCCCCTCGTACGGGATGGAGAACACCGGGGAGCTGTTTTTT. The chain combines TRBV7-9 with TRBJ2-2, with D perhaps TRBD2 (5 bases). V was shortened by 5 bases and J by 1 base, with 17 bases between the two germline ends. Germline V gene sequence: CDR1 SEHNR, CDR2 FQNEAQ (reference sequence). This CDR3 is built from 17 residues.

This clonotype has just a few counts. The V and J genes are TRBV7-9 and TRBJ2-7, with 8 bases fitting TRBD2. CDR3 length equals 19 residues. The junction had 20 bases not matched to a gene; V was cut back by 2 bases and J by 5 bases. Germline V gives CDR1 SEHNR, CDR2 FQNEAQ (reference sequence). In DNA form, the CDR3 reads TGTGCCAGCAGCTTACCCCCGGGAGTAGCGGGGAGCCACCGGAACGAGCAGTACGTC. Its protein is CASSLPPGVAGSHRNEQYV.

The chain uses TRBV5-4 and TRBJ2-3; 11 positions agree with TRBD2. Germline trimming cut 0 bases from V and 0 bases from J; bases unmatched to any gene: 3. In germline, CDR1 is SGHNT, CDR2 YYREEE (reference sequence). This CDR3 has 17 amino acids. This CDR3 reads CASSLELAGASTDTQYF. The CDR3 DNA reads as TGTGCCAGCAGCTTGGAACTAGCGGGGGCCAGCACAGATACGCAGTATTTT.

This clonotype has a handful of counts. The chain combines TRBV12-3 or TRBV12-4 with TRBJ1-1, with D possibly TRBD1 on 5 matching bases. Trimming stripped 0 bases from V and 7 bases from J, with 12 bases between. The CDR3 is 14 amino acids. The CDR3 DNA reads TGTGCCAGCAGTTTAGCTCGAGCTAGGGGTGAAGCTTTCTTT. Protein: CASSLARARGEAFF.

This clonotype appeared many times. This chain uses TRBV7-2 with TRBJ2-5, with 8 nucleotides matching TRBD2. The CDR3 runs to 12 residues. Trimming took 8 bases from V and 9 from J; bases not matched to a gene: 8. The germline gives CDR1 SGHTA, CDR2 FQGNSA. The CDR3 sequence is CASGERGTPQYF. CDR3 in DNA: TGTGCCAGCGGGGAGCGGGGGACCCCCCAGTACTTC. Using reference TRBV7-2 and TRBJ2-5 for the parts outside the CDR3, the full variable domain is GAGVSQSPSNKVTEKGKDVELRCDPISGHTALYWYRQSLGQGLEFLIYFQGNSAPDKSGLPSDRFSAERTGGSVSTLTIQRTQQEDSAVYLCASGERGTPQYFGPGTRLLVL.

This clonotype came up many times. The chain is built from TRBV7-2 and TRBJ1-2, with unresolved D. Germline lookup yields CDR1 SGHTA and CDR2 FQGNSA. The CDR3 contains 17 residues. Trimming pared 1 base from V and 4 bases from J, leaving 19 bases between. For the CDR3, the DNA is TGTGCCAGCAGCTTAGAGGTTGGTGGAGCCGCCCGCTATGGCTACACCTTC. Its protein is CASSLEVGGAARYGYTF.

The genes are TRBV6-6 and TRBJ2-5; 8 bases agree with TRBD2. CDR1 and CDR2 from the germline V gene are MNHNY and SVGAGI (reference sequence). After removal of 7 bases from V and 5 bases from J, the junction contained 3 bases not matched to a gene. The CDR3 covers 12 residues. The CDR3 nucleotides read TGTGCCAGCACCGGGGGGGCTGAGACCCAGTACTTC. It encodes CASTGGAETQYF.

As regards this clonotype: It may be a read error: a sequence one base away is much more abundant. V is TRBV6-5 and J is TRBJ1-4, with D perhaps matching TRBD1 (5 bases). V lost 2 bases to trimming and J lost 11 bases, with 15 bases between them. CDR1 is MNHEY and CDR2 is SVGAGI in the germline V gene. This CDR3 has 14 residues. Here the CDR3 DNA reads TGTGCCAGCAGTTACGACGGGGCGACTGGGAAACTGTTTTTT. This gives the protein CASSYDGATGKLFF.

This clonotype was detected a few times. The chain links TRBV28 to TRBJ2-1; the D gene could be TRBD1 or TRBD2 (5 bases each). V lost 6 bases, J lost 10 bases, and 10 bases lay in between. Germline V CDR1 and CDR2: MDHEN, SYDVKM. The CDR3 spans 11 residues. The CDR3 sequence: CASRRGREQFF. Here the CDR3 DNA reads TGTGCCAGCAGGAGGGGACGCGAGCAGTTCTTC. Variable domain in full (rest from reference TRBV28 and TRBJ2-1): DVKVTQSSRYLVKRTGEKVFLECVQDMDHENMFWYRQDPGLGLRLIYFSYDVKMKEKGDIPEGYSVSREKKERFSLILESASTNQTSMYLCASRRGREQFFGPGTRLTVL.

This chain uses TRBV7-9 with TRBJ1-2; 7 bases map to TRBD1. CDR1 is SEHNR and CDR2 is FQNEAQ in the germline V gene (reference sequence). There are 13 residues in the CDR3. V was pared by 6 bases and J by 3 bases, with 4 bases of the junction left unmatched. The CDR3 reads CASRQDRDYGYTF. The CDR3 DNA follows: TGTGCCAGCAGACAAGACAGGGACTATGGCTACACCTTC.

This clonotype was detected ten times or more. This sequence joins TRBV6-5 and TRBJ2-2, with 7 bases that match TRBD2. From germline, CDR1 is MNHEY and CDR2 SVGAGI. The CDR3 loop spans 17 amino acids. V dropped 6 bases and J dropped 3; count of bases not matched to a gene: 13. CDR3 in amino acids: CASRLATDLGDTGELFF. CDR3 nucleotide sequence: TGTGCCAGCAGACTAGCGACGGACCTTGGGGACACCGGGGAGCTGTTTTTT.

This clonotype was recorded at least ten times. The rearrangement uses TRBV7-8 and TRBJ2-3; 9 positions match TRBD2. After removal of 9 bases from V and 7 bases from J, the junction contained 14 bases not matched to a gene. CDR1 SGHVS and CDR2 FQNEAQ come from the germline V gene. There are 15 residues in the CDR3. CDR3 DNA: TGTGCCAGTATCCTTCGGGCGGGGGGGTTGCATACGCAGTATTTT. Translated: CASILRAGGLHTQYF. The variable domain in full, completed from reference TRBV7-8 and TRBJ2-3, reads GAGVSQSPRYKVAKRGQDVALRCDPISGHVSLFWYQQALGQGPEFLTYFQNEAQLDKSGLPSDRFFAERPEGSVSTLKIQRTQQEDSAVYLCASILRAGGLHTQYFGPGTRLTVL.